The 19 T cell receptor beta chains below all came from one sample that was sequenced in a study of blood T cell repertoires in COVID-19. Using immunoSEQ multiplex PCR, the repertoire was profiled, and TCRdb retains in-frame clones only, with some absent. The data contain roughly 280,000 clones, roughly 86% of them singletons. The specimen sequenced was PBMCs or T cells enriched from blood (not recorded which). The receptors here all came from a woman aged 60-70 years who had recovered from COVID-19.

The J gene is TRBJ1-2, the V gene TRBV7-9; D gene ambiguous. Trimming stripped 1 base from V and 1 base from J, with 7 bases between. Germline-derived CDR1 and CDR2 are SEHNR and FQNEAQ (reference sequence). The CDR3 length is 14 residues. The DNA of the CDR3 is TGTGCCAGCAGCTTAGTGGGCGATAACTATGGCTACACCTTC. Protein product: CASSLVGDNYGYTF.

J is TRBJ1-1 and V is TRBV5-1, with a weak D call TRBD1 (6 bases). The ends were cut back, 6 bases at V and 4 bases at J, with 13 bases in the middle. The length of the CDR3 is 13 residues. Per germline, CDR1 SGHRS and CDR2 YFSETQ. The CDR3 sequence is CASKDRPSTEAFF. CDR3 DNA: TGCGCCAGCAAGGACAGACCGAGCACTGAAGCTTTCTTT.

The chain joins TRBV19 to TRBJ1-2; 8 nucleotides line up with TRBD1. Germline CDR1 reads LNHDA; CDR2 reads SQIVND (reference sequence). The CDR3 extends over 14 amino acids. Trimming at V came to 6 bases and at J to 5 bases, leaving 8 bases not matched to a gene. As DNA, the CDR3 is TGTGCCAGTAGACTTGGGACAGGCATATATGGCTACACCTTC. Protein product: CASRLGTGIYGYTF.

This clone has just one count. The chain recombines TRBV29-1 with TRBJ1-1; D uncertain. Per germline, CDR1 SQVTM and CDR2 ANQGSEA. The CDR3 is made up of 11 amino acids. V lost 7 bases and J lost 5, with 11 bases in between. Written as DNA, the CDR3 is TGCAGCGCGACACGTACGACTGAAGCTTTCTTT. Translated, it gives CSATRTTEAFF.

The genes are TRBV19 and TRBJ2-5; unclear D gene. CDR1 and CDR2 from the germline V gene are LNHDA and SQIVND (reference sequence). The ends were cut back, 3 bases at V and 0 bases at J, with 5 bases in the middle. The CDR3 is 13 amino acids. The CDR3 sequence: CASSIRYQETQYF. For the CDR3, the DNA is TGTGCCAGTAGTATTCGGTACCAAGAGACCCAGTACTTC.

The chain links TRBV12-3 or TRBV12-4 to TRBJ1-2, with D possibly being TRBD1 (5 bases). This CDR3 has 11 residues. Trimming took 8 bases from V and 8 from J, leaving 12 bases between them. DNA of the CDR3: TGTGCCAGCCCCCCTCAGGGCGGCTACACCTTC. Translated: CASPPQGGYTF.

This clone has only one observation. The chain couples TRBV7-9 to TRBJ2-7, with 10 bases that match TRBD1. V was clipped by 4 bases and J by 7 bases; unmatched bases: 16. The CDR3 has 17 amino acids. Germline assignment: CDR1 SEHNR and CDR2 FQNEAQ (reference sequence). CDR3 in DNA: TGTGCCAGCAGCTCCTTGACAGGGGGCGCGGGGGCCGCGGAGCAGTACTTC. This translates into CASSSLTGGAGAAEQYF.

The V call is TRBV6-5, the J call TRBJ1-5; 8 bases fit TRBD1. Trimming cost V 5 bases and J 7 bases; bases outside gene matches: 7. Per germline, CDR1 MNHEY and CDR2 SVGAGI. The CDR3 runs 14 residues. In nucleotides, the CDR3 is TGTGCCAGCAGTAAAACAGGGGGTCGGCAGCCCCAGCATTTT. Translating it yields CASSKTGGRQPQHF.

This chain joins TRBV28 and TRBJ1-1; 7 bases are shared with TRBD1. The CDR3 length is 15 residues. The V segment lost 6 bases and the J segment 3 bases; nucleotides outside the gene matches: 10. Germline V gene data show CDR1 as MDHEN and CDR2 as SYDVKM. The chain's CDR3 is CASSPEGGAYTEAFF. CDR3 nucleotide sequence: TGTGCCAGCAGCCCCGAAGGGGGCGCGTACACTGAAGCTTTCTTT.

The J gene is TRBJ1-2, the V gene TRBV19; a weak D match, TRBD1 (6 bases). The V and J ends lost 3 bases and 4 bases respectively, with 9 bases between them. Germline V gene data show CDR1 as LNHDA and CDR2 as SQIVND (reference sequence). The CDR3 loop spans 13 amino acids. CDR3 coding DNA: TGTGCCAGTAGTATTGGACAGTCCTATGGCTACACCTTC. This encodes CASSIGQSYGYTF.

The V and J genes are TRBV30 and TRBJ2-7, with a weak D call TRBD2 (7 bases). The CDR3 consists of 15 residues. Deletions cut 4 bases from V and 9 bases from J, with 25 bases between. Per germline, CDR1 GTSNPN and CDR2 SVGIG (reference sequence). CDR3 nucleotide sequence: TGTGCCTGGACACCCCGAGGGGGGGAGGGAATGGGGCAGTACTTC. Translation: CAWTPRGGEGMGQYF.

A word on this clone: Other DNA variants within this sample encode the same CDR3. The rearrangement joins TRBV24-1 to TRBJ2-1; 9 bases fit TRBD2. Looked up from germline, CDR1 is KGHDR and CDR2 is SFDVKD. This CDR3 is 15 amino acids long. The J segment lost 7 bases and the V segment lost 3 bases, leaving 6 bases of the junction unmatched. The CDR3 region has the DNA TGTGCCACCAGTGATCTTAGCGGGAGTAAGAATGAGCAGTTCTTC. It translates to CATSDLSGSKNEQFF.

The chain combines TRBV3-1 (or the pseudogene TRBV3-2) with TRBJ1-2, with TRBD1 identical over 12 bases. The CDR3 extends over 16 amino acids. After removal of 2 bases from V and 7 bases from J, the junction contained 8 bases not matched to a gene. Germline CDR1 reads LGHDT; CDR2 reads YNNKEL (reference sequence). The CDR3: CASSQHGTGGASGYTF. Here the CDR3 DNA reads TGTGCCAGCAGCCAACATGGGACAGGGGGCGCGAGTGGCTACACCTTC.

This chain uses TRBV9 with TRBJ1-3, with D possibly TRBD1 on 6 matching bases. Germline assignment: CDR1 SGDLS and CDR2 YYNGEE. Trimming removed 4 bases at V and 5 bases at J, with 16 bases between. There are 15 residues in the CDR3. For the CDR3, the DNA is TGTGCCAGCAGCTCACAGGGACCCCAGCGAAACACCATATATTTT. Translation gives CASSSQGPQRNTIYF.

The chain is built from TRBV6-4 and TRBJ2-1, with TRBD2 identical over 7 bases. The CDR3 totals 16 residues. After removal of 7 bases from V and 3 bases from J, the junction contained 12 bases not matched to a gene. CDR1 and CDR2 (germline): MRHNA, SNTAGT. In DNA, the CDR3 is TGTGCCAGCACTACGTGGGCTAGCGGTAACTACAATGAGCAGTTCTTC. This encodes CASTTWASGNYNEQFF.

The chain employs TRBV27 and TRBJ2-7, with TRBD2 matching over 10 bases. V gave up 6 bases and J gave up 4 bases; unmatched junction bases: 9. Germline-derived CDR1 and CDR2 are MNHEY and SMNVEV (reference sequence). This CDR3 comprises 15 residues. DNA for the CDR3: TGTGCCAGCAGCGGACTAGCGGATCCCACTTACGAGCAGTACTTC. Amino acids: CASSGLADPTYEQYF.

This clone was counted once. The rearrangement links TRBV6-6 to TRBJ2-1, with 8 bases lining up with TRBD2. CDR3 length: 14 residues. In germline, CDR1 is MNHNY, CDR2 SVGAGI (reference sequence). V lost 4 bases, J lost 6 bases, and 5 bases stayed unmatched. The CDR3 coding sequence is TGTGCCAGCAGTTTCGGACTAGCATCCAATGAGCAGTTCTTC. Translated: CASSFGLASNEQFF.

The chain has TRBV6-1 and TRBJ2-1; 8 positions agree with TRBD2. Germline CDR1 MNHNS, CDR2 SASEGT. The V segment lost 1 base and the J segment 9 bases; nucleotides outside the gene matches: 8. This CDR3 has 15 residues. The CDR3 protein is CASSEDPGGGREQFF. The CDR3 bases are TGTGCCAGCAGTGAAGATCCGGGCGGGGGGCGTGAGCAGTTCTTC.

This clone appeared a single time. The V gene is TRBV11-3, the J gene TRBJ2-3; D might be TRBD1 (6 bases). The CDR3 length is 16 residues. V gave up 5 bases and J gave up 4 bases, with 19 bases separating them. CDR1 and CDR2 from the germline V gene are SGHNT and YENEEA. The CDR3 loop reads CASSHPRDKYSDTQYF. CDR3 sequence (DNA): TGTGCCAGCAGCCATCCCCGGGACAAGTACTCAGATACGCAGTATTTT.